This T cell receptor beta chain was recorded in a study of HIV-infected patients and healthy controls (dated by TCRdb to the mid-2010s). For this clonotype: Its specific antigen is unknown. Within one base of it there is no much larger clone, and no base qualities were kept.

From the cysteine through the phenylalanine, the CDR3 covers 13 amino acids. Only the CDR3 DNA stays, 39 bases, in frame from base 1. Cut back by 1 base and 4 bases, the V and J ends lie 7 bases apart. According to the germline V gene, CDR1 reads SGHDN and CDR2 reads FVKESK. Libraries were made using 5' RACE. TCRdb names Illumina MiSeq as the instrument used. TCRdb itself trimmed the public reads at Q25 with fastp, ran MiXCR and retained productive beta chains. Rows are combined by CDR3 protein, so each entry shows the most common genes and DNA. Here the sample has tens of thousands of distinct CDR3 sequences; about a sixth occur a single time. Approximately 5.2% of the sample goes to the ten largest clones.

The material sequenced was CD4+ T cells from blood. This TCR was recovered from a human donor in good health. The sequence links TRBV14 to TRBJ1-2, with a weak D call of TRBD1 (6 bases match). The CDR3 region has the sequence CASSQGGPYGYTF. The nucleotide sequence reads as follows: TGTGCCAGCAGCCAAGGGGGGCCCTATGGCTACACCTTC.